This TCR beta chain was observed in a study of blood T cell repertoires in COVID-19. Study-wide context: Some COVID-19 samples were acute and others convalescent; all came from the United States, Italy and Spain. The analysed material was cDNA or gDNA that came from T cells, B-cell-depleted T cells, or PBMCs.

As processed by the authors: Researchers report that nucleated cell counts were estimated from reference gene primer amplification. Data came from immunoSEQ multiplex PCR; TCRdb stores just in-frame clones and leaves some out. That table is the source of V, J and clone size, and D and trimming were worked out from the DNA. Counted here are some 58,000 clones, about 86% occurring once; the ten biggest clones make up 1.2%. This clonotype originated in a man aged 35 to 55 with acute or convalescent COVID-19. Sequenced material: peripheral blood.

This CDR3 reads CASSVFPSPSNEQFF. The DNA of the CDR3 is TGTGCCAGCAGCGTATTCCCTAGCCCGAGCAATGAGCAGTTCTTC. The chain links TRBV9 to TRBJ2-1, with a weak D call TRBD2 (5 bases). V lost 1 base and J 6 bases, leaving 14 bases between the germline ends. Looked up from germline, CDR1 is SGDLS and CDR2 is YYNGEE. The CDR3 extends over 15 amino acids.